Included here is one T cell receptor (beta chain) sequence, with context. Its antigen is not known. Among the 120 or so subjects of the validation cohort, separate from the approximately 700-subject first cohort, were the donors. Clones were sequenced by immunoSEQ multiplex PCR, and TCRdb holds only the in-frame ones, with some missing. The sample lists 200,000 to 250,000 clones, approximately 84% seen once, with 12% in the top ten. These data originate in a study of cytomegalovirus exposure and HLA in healthy donors. Study results and limitations: Subsequent analysis found a tendency for first-cohort TCR clusters to co-occur within the 120 or so validation repertoires.

Germline CDR1 and CDR2: SEHNR and FQNEAQ (reference sequence). Trimming stripped 5 bases from V and 0 bases from J, with 12 bases between. The CDR3 loop spans 15 amino acids. This chain connects TRBV7-9 to TRBJ2-3, with TRBD2 as a possible D gene (5 bases). The source material was PBMCs. The source is a man between 18 and 35 years old in good health and CMV-seropositive. The CDR3 DNA sequence: TGTGCCAGCAGCCCAGACGGGGTTAGCACAGATACGCAGTATTTT. It translates to CASSPDGVSTDTQYF.